The clone carrying this TCR beta chain was picked up many times. Its antigen is unknown. From germline, CDR1 is SGHNT and CDR2 YENEEA. The CDR3 runs to 13 residues. V lost 3 bases and J lost 3, with 8 bases in between. This sample is part of a study of early T cells in non-severe SARS-CoV-2 infection. For the study at large: Bulk RNA isolated from unsorted whole blood underwent sequencing; chains were not paired.

Whole-study findings and limits: The study's VDJdb matching favored anti-spike CD8 responses and missed private and CD4 specificities.

The library protocol tagged individual cDNA molecules with unique molecular identifiers. TCRdb used MiXCR to reprocess the 5' RACE reads, holding one entry per CDR3 protein. Here the sample spans some 66,000 distinct CDR3 sequences, roughly an eighth being singletons. The rearrangement uses TRBV11-3 and TRBJ1-1; D is possibly TRBD1 (5 bases). This TCR derives from an adult who was a healthcare worker with PCR-confirmed SARS-CoV-2 infection or an uninfected control (not recorded which). Material for sequencing was whole blood. CDR3 nucleotides: TGTGCCAGCAGCTTGTTCAGGGACACTGAAGCTTTCTTT. This sequence encodes CASSLFRDTEAFF.